A selection of T cell receptor beta chains follows, all from one sample in a study of cytomegalovirus exposure and HLA in healthy donors. Only in-frame clones appear in the TCRdb table, and some are missing; sequencing was by immunoSEQ multiplex PCR. Counted here are hundreds of thousands of clones, around 80% occurring once; the ten biggest clones make up 2.5% to 3.5%. The sample taken for sequencing was PBMCs. The receptors shown here come from a woman aged 60-75 years in good health and CMV-seropositive. Both conserved end residues are part of each CDR3. Each record gives: clone size, J gene, D gene, V gene, CDR3 protein, CDR3 DNA. A D gene is named only where the DNA matches it firmly. A row's size may be missing; if present it is once, few, many or a size class.

- TRBJ1-1 - TRBV21-1 CASSKEEGADTEAFF TGTGCCAGCAGCAAAGAGGAGGGGGCGGACACTGAAGCTTTCTTT
- TRBJ2-1 TRBD1 TRBV27 CASRKSGTGDEQFF TGTGCCAGCCGAAAATCCGGGACAGGGGATGAGCAGTTCTTC
- TRBJ2-1 - TRBV6-1 CASSAPGSRYNEQFF TGTGCCAGCAGTGCCCCCGGTTCACGGTACAATGAGCAGTTCTTC
- TRBJ1-5 - TRBV15 CATSRSDQPQHF TGTGCCACCAGCAGGTCAGATCAGCCCCAGCATTTT
- TRBJ2-7 - TRBV13 CASSPRDTSYEQYF TGTGCCAGCAGCCCCAGGGACACAAGCTACGAGCAGTACTTC
few TRBJ2-3 TRBD2 TRBV6-4 CASSATSGITDTQYF TGTGCCAGCAGTGCCACTAGCGGGATCACAGATACGCAGTATTTT
- TRBJ2-5 TRBD2 TRBV5-4 CASSLPGGGTQYF TGTGCCAGCAGCTTGCCGGGGGGTGGGACCCAGTACTTC
- TRBJ1-6 TRBD1 TRBV5-1 CASSLETGRNSPLHF TGCGCCAGCAGCTTGGAGACAGGGAGGAATTCACCCCTCCACTTT
- TRBJ2-7 TRBD2 TRBV7-9 CSSSLGGITSGSANEQYF TGTTCCAGCAGCTTAGGGGGCATTACTAGCGGGAGCGCCAACGAGCAGTACTTC
- TRBJ2-5 - TRBV28 CASRTARGSRETQYF TGTGCCAGCAGAACCGCCCGGGGGTCAAGGGAGACCCAGTACTTC
- TRBJ2-2 - TRBV9 CASSVRQGRHTGELFF TGTGCCAGCAGCGTACGGCAGGGGCGACACACCGGGGAGCTGTTTTTT
- TRBJ1-6 TRBD1 TRBV4-2 CASTRQGANSPLHF TGTGCCAGCACTCGACAGGGGGCGAATTCACCCCTCCACTTT
- TRBJ2-3 - TRBV4-2 CASSPPTADTQYF TGTGCCAGCAGCCCCCCGACAGCAGATACGCAGTATTTT
- TRBJ2-1 - TRBV30 CAWSGQAEHEQFF TGTGCCTGGAGTGGCCAGGCCGAGCATGAGCAGTTCTTC
once TRBJ1-5 - TRBV2 CASRAGQSNQPQHF TGTGCCAGCAGGGCCGGACAGTCCAATCAGCCCCAGCATTTT
- TRBJ2-7 TRBD2 TRBV4-2 CASSQDPSGYSYEQYF TGTGCCAGCAGCCAAGATCCTAGCGGTTACTCCTACGAGCAGTACTTC
- TRBJ2-3 TRBD1 TRBV18 CASSPPGQGGDTQYF TGTGCCAGCTCACCACCGGGACAGGGGGGAGATACGCAGTATTTT
- TRBJ1-5 - TRBV19 CASSMETGQPQHF TGTGCCAGTAGTATGGAAACGGGTCAGCCCCAGCATTTT
- TRBJ2-1 - TRBV11-2 CASSLTLWGVGPYNEQFF TGTGCCAGCAGCTTAACGCTTTGGGGGGTGGGGCCCTACAATGAGCAGTTCTTC
- TRBJ1-4 TRBD1 TRBV30 CAWSDRGLEKLFF TGTGCCTGGAGTGACAGGGGGCTTGAAAAACTGTTTTTT
- TRBJ2-5 - TRBV18 CASSPAVEETQYF TGTGCCAGCTCACCAGCAGTTGAAGAGACCCAGTACTTC
few TRBJ2-1 TRBD2 TRBV9 CASSASSGGALSGEQFF TGTGCCAGCAGCGCTTCTAGCGGGGGGGCTCTTTCGGGTGAGCAGTTCTTC
once TRBJ1-1 - TRBV5-1 CASSPDSSKAFF TGCGCCAGCAGCCCCGATTCTAGTAAAGCTTTCTTT
few TRBJ1-6 TRBD1 TRBV6-5 CASSWTGTGVSPLHF TGTGCCAGCAGTTGGACCGGGACAGGGGTGTCGCCCCTCCACTTT
- TRBJ1-2 TRBD1 TRBV6-4 CASSDGTGERYTF TGTGCCAGCAGTGACGGGACAGGAGAACGCTACACCTTC
- TRBJ2-5 TRBD2 TRBV9 CASSVGGLAGQETQYF TGTGCCAGCAGCGTAGGGGGACTAGCGGGGCAAGAGACCCAGTACTTC
once TRBJ2-3 TRBD2 TRBV7-9 CASSLISGGHTQYF TGTGCCAGCAGCTTAATCTCGGGGGGGCATACGCAGTATTTT
- TRBJ2-7 - TRBV18 CASSPPRGSSYEQYF TGTGCCAGCTCACCACCGAGGGGGAGCTCCTACGAGCAGTACTTC
- TRBJ2-2 - TRBV6-5 CASSYMGGRTGELFF TGTGCCAGCAGTTACATGGGGGGGCGGACCGGGGAGCTGTTTTTT
- TRBJ1-5 - TRBV19 CASSTHRADSNQPQHF TGTGCCAGTAGTACGCACAGGGCTGATAGCAATCAGCCCCAGCATTTT
- TRBJ1-3 - TRBV5-1 CASSITGSENTIYF TGCGCCAGCAGCATCACAGGGAGCGAAAACACCATATATTTT
- TRBJ2-2 TRBD2 TRBV4-1 CATRTSGRGNTGELFF TGCGCCACCCGGACTAGCGGGAGGGGGAACACCGGGGAGCTGTTTTTT
few TRBJ2-1 - TRBV21-1 CASSAWGLHNEQFF TGTGCCAGCAGCGCCTGGGGGCTCCACAATGAGCAGTTCTTC
- TRBJ2-6 - TRBV7-2 CASSTLQGSGANVLTF TGTGCCAGCAGCACCCTACAGGGCTCTGGGGCCAACGTCCTGACTTTC
- TRBJ1-6 - TRBV4-3 CASSQDGGKSYNSPLHF TGCGCCAGCAGCCAAGATGGAGGGAAATCCTATAATTCACCCCTCCACTTT
once TRBJ2-2 TRBD2 TRBV11-2 CASSPGGLAGGTGELFF TGTGCCAGCAGCCCAGGGGGACTAGCGGGAGGTACCGGGGAGCTGTTTTTT
- TRBJ1-2 - TRBV6-1 CASSRTLADYGYTF TGTGCCAGCAGCCGGACACTGGCGGACTATGGCTACACCTTC
once TRBJ1-1 TRBD1 TRBV28 CASGTGSSNTEAFF TGTGCCAGCGGGACAGGGTCTTCGAACACTGAAGCTTTCTTT
- TRBJ1-2 - TRBV18 CASSPFQGSGYTF TGTGCCAGCTCACCATTCCAGGGGAGCGGCTACACCTTC
- TRBJ2-6 - TRBV19 CASSSPPGVPGGANVLTF TGTGCCAGTAGTTCCCCCCCGGGGGTTCCGGGGGGGGCCAACGTCCTGACTTTC
- TRBJ2-7 - TRBV18 CASSPGLSKYEQYF TGTGCCAGCTCCCCGGGACTGTCTAAGTACGAGCAGTACTTC
- TRBJ1-2 - TRBV6-5 CASSYSGRGRVDGYTF TGTGCCAGCAGTTACTCGGGGCGGGGCAGGGTGGATGGCTACACCTTC
- TRBJ1-4 - TRBV6-5 CASSLGWGEEGKLFF TGTGCCAGCAGTCTCGGGTGGGGGGAGGAAGGAAAACTGTTTTTT
once TRBJ2-7 TRBD2 TRBV6-5 CASSGVAGTYEQYF TGTGCCAGCAGCGGGGTAGCGGGGACTTACGAGCAGTACTTC